This T cell receptor beta chain came from a study of blood T cell repertoires in COVID-19. Study background: Material from acute and convalescent COVID-19 was sourced from the United States, Italy and Spain.

TCRdb's copy holds only in-frame clones and misses some; the assay was immunoSEQ multiplex PCR. Here the sample spans over 100,000 clones, just under 85% being singletons. Germline V gene data show CDR1 as MDHEN and CDR2 as SYDVKM. The CDR3 has 14 residues. V gave up 7 bases and J gave up 4 bases, with 14 bases separating them. The sequence derives from a woman older than 75 with active or convalescent COVID-19. The chain recombines TRBV28 with TRBJ2-1, with unresolved D. Sequencing input: peripheral blood. In DNA form, the CDR3 reads TGTGCCAGCACCAACCCGCGGCCTTACAATGAGCAGTTCTTC. Its protein is CASTNPRPYNEQFF. The full variable domain, its missing parts supplied by reference TRBV28 and TRBJ2-1, is DVKVTQSSRYLVKRTGEKVFLECVQDMDHENMFWYRQDPGLGLRLIYFSYDVKMKEKGDIPEGYSVSREKKERFSLILESASTNQTSMYLCASTNPRPYNEQFFGPGTRLTVL.